Shown below are 2 T cell receptor beta chains from a single sample sequenced in a study of blood T cell repertoires in COVID-19. Only in-frame clones appear in the TCRdb table, and some are missing; sequencing was by immunoSEQ multiplex PCR. This sample has 290,000 or so clones; 90% occur once, and the top ten carry 3.5% to 5%. Sequencing was performed on PBMCs or T cells enriched from blood (not recorded which). All receptors come from a woman younger than 30 with acute COVID-19.

The chain couples TRBV24-1 to TRBJ2-1; maybe TRBD2 (6 bases). Per the germline V gene, CDR1 is KGHDR and CDR2 is SFDVKD. The CDR3 length is 12 residues. Trimming stripped 5 bases from V and 11 bases from J, with 12 bases between. The CDR3: CATSGRETKQFF. CDR3 in DNA: TGTGCCACCAGTGGGAGGGAGACCAAGCAGTTCTTC.

The chain carries TRBV10-3 and TRBJ1-2; 7 nucleotides match TRBD1. The CDR3 consists of 16 residues. Germline V gene data show CDR1 as ENHRY and CDR2 as SYGVKD. J was trimmed by 3 bases and V by 3 bases; bases with no gene match: 10. The CDR3 sequence is CAISDRDAGTDYGYTF. CDR3 coding DNA: TGTGCCATCAGTGATCGGGACGCTGGGACAGACTATGGCTACACCTTC.